A single sample gave rise to the 7 T cell receptor beta chains below, sequenced in a study of regulatory T cells in long-lasting Graves disease. Relying on iRepertoire HTBI primers and Arm-PCR of CDR3 regions, the team built TCR beta libraries. TCRdb called the multiplex PCR reads again in MiXCR, with one record for every CDR3 protein. The repertoire holds about 310,000 distinct CDR3 sequences, with 22% as singletons. Stated time point: persistent/refractory GD, antithyroid drugs over 5 years with positive TRAb. The TCR library was made from RNA extracted from PBMCs. This specimen was peripheral blood mononuclear cells (PBMCs), taken when the disease was refractory, from a patient treated with antithyroid drugs. The receptors originated from a female donor with Graves disease.

Turning to this clonotype: A read error may account for a junction end that differs from germline. The gene calls are TRBV19 and TRBJ1-1; weak D call: TRBD1 (6 bases). The CDR3 consists of 15 residues. The germline CDR1 and CDR2 sequences are LNHDA and SQIVND (reference sequence). The DNA of the CDR3 is TGTGCCTGTAGTATAGGGGCAGGGGCAAACACTGAAGCTTTCTTT. Its translation: CACSIGAGANTEAFF. Looking up the rest from reference TRBV19 and TRBJ1-1 gives the full variable domain: DGGITQSPKYLFRKEGQNVTLSCEQNLNHDAMYWYRQDPGQGLRLIYYSQIVNDFQKGDIAEGYSVSREKKESFPLTVTSAQKNPTAFYLCACSIGAGANTEAFFGQGTRLTVV.

This clonotype was seen many times. This rearrangement joins TRBV18 to TRBJ1-4, with unresolved D. The V gene's germline CDR1 is KGHSH and CDR2 LQKENI. The CDR3 length is 12 residues. Trimming left V 2 bases short and J 8 bases short, with 6 bases between. The CDR3: CASSPGGEKLFF. CDR3 coding DNA: TGTGCCAGCTCACCAGGTGGAGAAAAACTGTTTTTT.

V is TRBV20-1 and J is TRBJ2-2; no firm D call. The CDR3 has 10 residues. V shed 2 bases and J shed 7 bases, with 2 bases lying between them. Germline V gene lookup returns CDR1 DFQATT and CDR2 SNEGSKA (reference sequence). CDR3 DNA sequence: TGCAGTGCTAGATACGGGGAGCTGTTTTTT. Translation: CSARYGELFF.

A note on this clonotype: A much bigger clone sits one base away, suggesting this may be a read error. This chain uses TRBV28 with TRBJ2-7; perhaps TRBD2 as D (7 bases). The CDR3 spans 13 residues. Germline lookup yields CDR1 MDHEN and CDR2 SYDVKM. Here the CDR3 reads CASSFAGANEQHF. In DNA, the CDR3 is TGTGCCAGCAGTTTCGCGGGGGCCAACGAGCAGCACTTC.

CDR3 DNA: TGTGCCAGCAGCTGGGACGGGACTAGCTGGAGCACCGGGGAGCTGTTTTTT. Protein: CASSWDGTSWSTGELFF. The chain employs TRBV3-1 and TRBJ2-2; TRBD2 agrees at 9 bases. The CDR3 is 17 residues long. Losses at the gene ends were 5 bases for V and 4 bases for J; bases not matched to a gene: 11. Germline lookup yields CDR1 LGHDT and CDR2 YNNKEL (reference sequence). Supplemented by reference TRBV3-1 and TRBJ2-2, the full variable domain reads DTAVSQTPKYLVTQMGNDKSIKCEQNLGHDTMYWYKQDSKKFLKIMFSYNNKELIINETVPNRFSPKSPDKAHLNLHINSLELGDSAVYFCASSWDGTSWSTGELFFGEGSRLTVL.

A few counts support this clonotype. The chain joins TRBV7-9 to TRBJ1-1; D not resolved. CDR3 size: 15 residues. With 5 bases removed from V and 3 bases from J, the gap between germline ends came to 16 bases. Germline CDR1 is SEHNR and CDR2 is FQNEAQ (reference sequence). The CDR3 nucleotides are TGTGCCAGCAGCATAAGAAGTCCATCGGACACTGAAGCTTTCTTT. Amino acids: CASSIRSPSDTEAFF.

V and J are TRBV6-1 and TRBJ1-4; the match to TRBD1 covers 8 bases. Germline assignment: CDR1 MNHNS and CDR2 SASEGT. This CDR3 region has 14 residues. With V trimmed by 5 bases and J by 8 bases, 7 bases remained unmatched. The CDR3 DNA reads TGTGCCAGCAGTATCAGGGGGCTTGGGGAAAAACTGTTTTTT. Its protein product is CASSIRGLGEKLFF.